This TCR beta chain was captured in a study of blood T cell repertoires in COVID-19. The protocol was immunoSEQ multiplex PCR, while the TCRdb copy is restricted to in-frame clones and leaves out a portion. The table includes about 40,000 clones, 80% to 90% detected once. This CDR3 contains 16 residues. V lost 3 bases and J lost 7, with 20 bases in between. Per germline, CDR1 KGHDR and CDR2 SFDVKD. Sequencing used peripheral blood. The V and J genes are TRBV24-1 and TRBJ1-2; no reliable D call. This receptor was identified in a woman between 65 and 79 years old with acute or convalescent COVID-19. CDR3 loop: CATSDPSQPGPSGYTF. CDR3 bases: TGTGCCACCAGTGATCCTTCTCAACCAGGCCCGTCTGGCTACACCTTC.